This T cell receptor beta chain was obtained from a study of blood T cell repertoires in COVID-19. V shed 8 bases, J shed 2 bases, and the junction held 6 bases outside the gene matches. The germline CDR1 and CDR2 sequences are SGHRS and YFSETQ. The CDR3 runs to 13 residues. Produced via immunoSEQ multiplex PCR; TCRdb's table is partial and in-frame only. Altogether some 69,000 clones are present, roughly 79% being singletons, with the ten largest covering more than 15%. This sequence originates from a man between 60 and 70 years old with acute or convalescent COVID-19. Sequenced input: peripheral blood. The chain carries TRBV5-1 and TRBJ1-2, with 7 bases matching TRBD1. CDR3 in amino acids: CARVTGINYGYTF. The CDR3 DNA is TGCGCCAGAGTGACAGGGATAAACTATGGCTACACCTTC.